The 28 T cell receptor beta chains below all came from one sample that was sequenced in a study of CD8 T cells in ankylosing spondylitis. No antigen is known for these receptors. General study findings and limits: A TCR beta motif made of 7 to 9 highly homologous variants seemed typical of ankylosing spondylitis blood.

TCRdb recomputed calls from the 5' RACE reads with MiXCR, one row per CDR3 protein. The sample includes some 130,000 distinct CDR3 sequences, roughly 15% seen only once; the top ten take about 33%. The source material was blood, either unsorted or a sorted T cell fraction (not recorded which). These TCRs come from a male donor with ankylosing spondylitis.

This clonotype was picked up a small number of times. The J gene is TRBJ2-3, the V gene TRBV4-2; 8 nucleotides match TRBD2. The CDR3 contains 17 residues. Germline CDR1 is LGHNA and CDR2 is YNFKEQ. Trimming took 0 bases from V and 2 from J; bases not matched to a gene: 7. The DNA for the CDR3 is TGTGCCAGCAGCCAAGAGGTACTAGCGGACGTCACAGATACGCAGTATTTT. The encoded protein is CASSQEVLADVTDTQYF.

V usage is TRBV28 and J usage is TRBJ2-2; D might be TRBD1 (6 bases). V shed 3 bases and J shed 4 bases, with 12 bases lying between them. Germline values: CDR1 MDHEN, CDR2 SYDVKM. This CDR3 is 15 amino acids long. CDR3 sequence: CASSFTGTPTGELFF. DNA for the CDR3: TGTGCCAGCAGTTTCACAGGGACCCCCACCGGGGAGCTGTTTTTT.

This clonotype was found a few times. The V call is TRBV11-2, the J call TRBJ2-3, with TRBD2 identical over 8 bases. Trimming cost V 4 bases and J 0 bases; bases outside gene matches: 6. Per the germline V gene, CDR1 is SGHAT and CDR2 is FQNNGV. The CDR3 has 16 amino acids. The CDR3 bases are TGTGCCAGCAGCTCCCCGGGGGGGCCTAGCACAGATACGCAGTATTTT. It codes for CASSSPGGPSTDTQYF. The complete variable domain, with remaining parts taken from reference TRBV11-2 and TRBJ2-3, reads EAGVAQSPRYKIIEKRQSVAFWCNPISGHATLYWYQQILGQGPKLLIQFQNNGVVDDSQLPKDRFSAERLKGVDSTLKIQPAKLEDSAVYLCASSSPGGPSTDTQYFGPGTRLTVL.

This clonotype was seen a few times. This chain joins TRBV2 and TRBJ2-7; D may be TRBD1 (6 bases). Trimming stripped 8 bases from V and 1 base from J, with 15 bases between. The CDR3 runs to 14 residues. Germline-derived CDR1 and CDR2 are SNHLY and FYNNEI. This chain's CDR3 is CASLGTGKSYEQYF. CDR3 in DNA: TGTGCCAGCCTGGGTACAGGGAAATCCTACGAGCAGTACTTC.

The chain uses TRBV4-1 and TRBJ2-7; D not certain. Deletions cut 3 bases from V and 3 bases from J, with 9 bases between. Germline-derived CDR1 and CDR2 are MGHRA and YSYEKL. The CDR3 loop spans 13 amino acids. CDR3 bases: TGCGCCAGCAGCCACCAACCGAACTACGAGCAGTACTTC. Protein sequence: CASSHQPNYEQYF.

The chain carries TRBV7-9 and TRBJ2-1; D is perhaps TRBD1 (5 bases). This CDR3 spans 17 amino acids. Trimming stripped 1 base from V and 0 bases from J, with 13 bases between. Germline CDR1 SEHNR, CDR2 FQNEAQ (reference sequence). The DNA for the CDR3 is TGTGCCAGCAGCTTAGGTGTTATGCAGGGCTCCTACAATGAGCAGTTCTTC. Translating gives CASSLGVMQGSYNEQFF.

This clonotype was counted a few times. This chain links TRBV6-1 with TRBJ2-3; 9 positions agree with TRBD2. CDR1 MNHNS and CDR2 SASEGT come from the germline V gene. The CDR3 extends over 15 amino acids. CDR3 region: CASSLAGQHTDTQYF. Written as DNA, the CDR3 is TGTGCTTCTAGCCTAGCGGGACAACACACAGATACGCAGTATTTT.

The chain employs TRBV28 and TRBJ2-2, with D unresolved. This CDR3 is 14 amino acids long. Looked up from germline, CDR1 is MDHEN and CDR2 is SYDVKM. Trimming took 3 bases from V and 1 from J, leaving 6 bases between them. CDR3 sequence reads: CASSFRLNTGELFF. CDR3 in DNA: TGTGCCAGCAGTTTCCGACTGAACACCGGGGAGCTGTTTTTT.

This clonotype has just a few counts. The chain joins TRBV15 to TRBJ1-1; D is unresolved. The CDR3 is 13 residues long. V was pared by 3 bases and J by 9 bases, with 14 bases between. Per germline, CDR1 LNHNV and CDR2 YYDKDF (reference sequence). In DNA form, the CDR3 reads TGTGCCACCAGCAGGGACGGAGCATTTCAAGCTTTCTTT. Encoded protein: CATSRDGAFQAFF.

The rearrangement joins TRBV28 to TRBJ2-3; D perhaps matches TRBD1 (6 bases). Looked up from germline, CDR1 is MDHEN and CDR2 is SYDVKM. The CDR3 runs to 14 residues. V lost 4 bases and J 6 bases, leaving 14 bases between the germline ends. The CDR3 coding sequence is TGTGCCAGCAGTTGGACAGTTTCGTCTGATACGCAGTATTTT. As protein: CASSWTVSSDTQYF.

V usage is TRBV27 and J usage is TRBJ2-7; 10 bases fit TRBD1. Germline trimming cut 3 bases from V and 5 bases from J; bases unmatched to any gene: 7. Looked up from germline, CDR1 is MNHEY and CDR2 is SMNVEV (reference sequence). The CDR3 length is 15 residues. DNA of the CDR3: TGTGCCAGCAGTTTGCCGGGACAGGGGATCCACGAGCAGTACTTC. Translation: CASSLPGQGIHEQYF.

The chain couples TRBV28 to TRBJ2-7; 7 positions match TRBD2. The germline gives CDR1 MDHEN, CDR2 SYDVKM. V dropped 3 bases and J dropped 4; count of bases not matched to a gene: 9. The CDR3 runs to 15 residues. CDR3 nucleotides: TGTGCCAGCAGTTTTTTCGGACTAGGGTCGTACGAGCAGTACTTC. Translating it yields CASSFFGLGSYEQYF. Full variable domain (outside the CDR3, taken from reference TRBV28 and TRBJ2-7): DVKVTQSSRYLVKRTGEKVFLECVQDMDHENMFWYRQDPGLGLRLIYFSYDVKMKEKGDIPEGYSVSREKKERFSLILESASTNQTSMYLCASSFFGLGSYEQYFGPGTRLTVT.

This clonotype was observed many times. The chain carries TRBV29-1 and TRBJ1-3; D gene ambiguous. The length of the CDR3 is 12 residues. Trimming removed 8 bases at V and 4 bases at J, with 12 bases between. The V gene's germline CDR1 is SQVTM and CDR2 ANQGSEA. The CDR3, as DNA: TGCAGCCCGCGGGCAAGGGGAAACACCATATATTTT. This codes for CSPRARGNTIYF.

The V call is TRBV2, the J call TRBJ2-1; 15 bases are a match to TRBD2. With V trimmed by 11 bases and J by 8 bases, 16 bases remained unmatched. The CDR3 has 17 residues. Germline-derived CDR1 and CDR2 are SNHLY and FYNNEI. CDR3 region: CACENGLAGGPSDEQFF. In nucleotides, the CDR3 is TGTGCCTGTGAAAACGGACTAGCGGGAGGGCCTTCGGATGAGCAGTTCTTC.

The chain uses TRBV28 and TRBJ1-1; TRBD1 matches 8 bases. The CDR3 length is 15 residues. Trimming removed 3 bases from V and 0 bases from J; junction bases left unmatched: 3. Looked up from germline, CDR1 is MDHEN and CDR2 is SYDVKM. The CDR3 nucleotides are TGTGCCAGCAGTTTTCGGACAGGGTTGAACACTGAAGCTTTCTTT. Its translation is CASSFRTGLNTEAFF.

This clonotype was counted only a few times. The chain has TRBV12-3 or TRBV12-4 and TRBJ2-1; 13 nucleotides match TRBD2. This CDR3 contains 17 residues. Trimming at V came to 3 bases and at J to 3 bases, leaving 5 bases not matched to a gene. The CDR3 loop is CASSFPGTSGNYNEQFF. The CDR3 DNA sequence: TGTGCCAGCAGTTTCCCGGGGACTAGCGGGAACTACAATGAGCAGTTCTTC.

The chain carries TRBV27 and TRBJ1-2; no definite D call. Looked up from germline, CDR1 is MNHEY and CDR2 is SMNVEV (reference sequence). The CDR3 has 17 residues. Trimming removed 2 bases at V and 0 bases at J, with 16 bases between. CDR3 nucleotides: TGTGCCAGCAGTTTAAATCCTCTGGGGTTGGCTAACTATGGCTACACCTTC. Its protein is CASSLNPLGLANYGYTF.

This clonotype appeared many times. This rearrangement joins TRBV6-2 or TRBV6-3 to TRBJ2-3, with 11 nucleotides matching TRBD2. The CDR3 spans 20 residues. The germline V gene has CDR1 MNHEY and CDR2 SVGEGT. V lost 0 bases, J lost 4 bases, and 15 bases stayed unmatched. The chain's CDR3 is CASSYSLTQTGLADADTQYF. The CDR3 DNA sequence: TGTGCCAGCAGTTACTCGTTGACCCAAACGGGACTAGCGGACGCAGATACGCAGTATTTT.

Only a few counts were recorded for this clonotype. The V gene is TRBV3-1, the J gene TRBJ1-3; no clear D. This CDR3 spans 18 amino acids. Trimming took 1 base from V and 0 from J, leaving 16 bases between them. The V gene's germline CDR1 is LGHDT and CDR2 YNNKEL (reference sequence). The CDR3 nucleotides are TGTGCCAGCAGCCAAGTCAACACTCCCAGCTACTCTGGAAACACCATATATTTT. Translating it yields CASSQVNTPSYSGNTIYF.

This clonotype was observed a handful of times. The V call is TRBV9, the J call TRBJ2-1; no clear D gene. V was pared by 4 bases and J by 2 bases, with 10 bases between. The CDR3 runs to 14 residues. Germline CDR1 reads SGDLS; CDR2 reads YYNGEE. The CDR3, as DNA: TGTGCCAGCAGCCTCCCGGGCCCCTACAATGAGCAGTTCTTC. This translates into CASSLPGPYNEQFF.

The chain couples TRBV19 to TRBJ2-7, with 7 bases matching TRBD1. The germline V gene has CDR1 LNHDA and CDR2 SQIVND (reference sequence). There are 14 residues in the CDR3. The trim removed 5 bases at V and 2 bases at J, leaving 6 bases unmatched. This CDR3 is CASSAGTATYEQYF. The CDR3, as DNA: TGTGCCAGTAGTGCCGGGACAGCAACCTACGAGCAGTACTTC.

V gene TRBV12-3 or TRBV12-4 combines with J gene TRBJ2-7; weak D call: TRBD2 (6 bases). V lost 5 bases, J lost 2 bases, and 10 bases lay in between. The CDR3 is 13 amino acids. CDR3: CASSSGGTYEQYF. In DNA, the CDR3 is TGTGCCAGCAGTAGCGGCGGGACCTACGAGCAGTACTTC.

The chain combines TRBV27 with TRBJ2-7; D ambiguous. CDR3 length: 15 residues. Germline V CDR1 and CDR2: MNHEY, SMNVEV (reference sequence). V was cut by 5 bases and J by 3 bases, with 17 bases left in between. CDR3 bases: TGTGCCAGCAGTCCCCGGGCCAACCTGGGCTACGAGCAGTACTTC. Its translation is CASSPRANLGYEQYF.

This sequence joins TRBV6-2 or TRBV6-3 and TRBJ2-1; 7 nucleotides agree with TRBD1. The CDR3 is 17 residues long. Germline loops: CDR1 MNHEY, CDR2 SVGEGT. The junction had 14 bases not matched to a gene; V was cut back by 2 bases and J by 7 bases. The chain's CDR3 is CASSYPPGQQGRNEQFF. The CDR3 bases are TGTGCCAGCAGTTACCCCCCGGGACAGCAGGGCAGGAATGAGCAGTTCTTC.

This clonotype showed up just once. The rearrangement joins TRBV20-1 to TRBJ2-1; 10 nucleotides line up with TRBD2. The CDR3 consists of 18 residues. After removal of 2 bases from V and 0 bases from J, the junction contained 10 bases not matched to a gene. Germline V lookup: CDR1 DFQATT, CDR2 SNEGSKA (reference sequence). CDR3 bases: TGCAGTGCTAGACCTGGACTAGCGGACATCAGCTCCTACAATGAGCAGTTCTTC. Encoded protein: CSARPGLADISSYNEQFF.

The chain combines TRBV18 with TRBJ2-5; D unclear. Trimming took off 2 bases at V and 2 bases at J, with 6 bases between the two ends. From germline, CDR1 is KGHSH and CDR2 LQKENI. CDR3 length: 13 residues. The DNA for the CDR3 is TGTGCCAGCTCACCAGGGGATCAAGAGACCCAGTACTTC. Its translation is CASSPGDQETQYF. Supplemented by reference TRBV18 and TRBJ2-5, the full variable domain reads NAGVMQNPRHLVRRRGQEARLRCSPMKGHSHVYWYRQLPEEGLKFMVYLQKENIIDESGMPKERFSAEFPKEGPSILRIQQVVRGDSAAYFCASSPGDQETQYFGPGTRLLVL.

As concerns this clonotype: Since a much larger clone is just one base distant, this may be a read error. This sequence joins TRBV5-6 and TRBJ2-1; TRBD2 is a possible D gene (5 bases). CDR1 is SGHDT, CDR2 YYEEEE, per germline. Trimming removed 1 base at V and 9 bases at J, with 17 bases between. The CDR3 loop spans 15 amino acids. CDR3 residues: CASSLISSWMGEQFF. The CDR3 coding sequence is TGTGCCAGCAGCTTGATCTCTAGCTGGATGGGTGAGCAGTTCTTC.

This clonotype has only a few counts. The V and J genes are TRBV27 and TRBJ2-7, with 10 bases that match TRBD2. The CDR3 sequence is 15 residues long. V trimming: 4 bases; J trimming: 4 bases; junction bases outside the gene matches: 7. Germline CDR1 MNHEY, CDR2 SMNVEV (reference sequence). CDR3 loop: CASSSTGTSAYEQYF. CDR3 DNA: TGTGCCAGCAGTTCAACCGGGACTAGCGCATACGAGCAGTACTTC.